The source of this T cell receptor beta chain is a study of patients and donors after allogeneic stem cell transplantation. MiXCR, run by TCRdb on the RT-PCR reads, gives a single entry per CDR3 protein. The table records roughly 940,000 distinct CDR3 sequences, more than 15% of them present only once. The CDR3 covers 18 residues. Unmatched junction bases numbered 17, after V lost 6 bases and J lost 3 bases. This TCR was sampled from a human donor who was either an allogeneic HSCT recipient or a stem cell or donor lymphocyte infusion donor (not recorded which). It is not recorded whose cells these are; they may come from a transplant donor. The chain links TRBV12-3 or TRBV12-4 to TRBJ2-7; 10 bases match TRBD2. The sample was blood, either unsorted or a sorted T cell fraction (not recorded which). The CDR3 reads CASSKLAGTTLWNYEQYF. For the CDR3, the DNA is TGTGCCAGCAGCAAACTAGCGGGAACCACCCTTTGGAACTACGAGCAGTACTTC.